The TCR beta chain under discussion was sequenced for a study of cytotoxic CD8 clonotypes in ibrutinib-treated CLL. Libraries were prepared by immunoSEQ multiplex PCR; TCRdb keeps only in-frame clonotypes and omits some of them. This sample yields approximately 330,000 clones, of which 80% are seen a single time; more than 6% belongs to the top ten. Germline V gene lookup returns CDR1 MNHNS and CDR2 SASEGT. Trimming removed 4 bases from V and 1 base from J, with 10 bases in between. This CDR3 spans 14 amino acids. The chain combines TRBV6-1 with TRBJ2-5; TRBD2 might be the D (6 bases). Sample: PBMCs, taken before ibrutinib treatment. The clonotype comes from a human donor with chronic lymphocytic leukemia. This CDR3 reads CASSVGLTQETQYF. CDR3 in DNA: TGTGCCAGCAGTGTGGGACTGACCCAAGAGACCCAGTACTTC.